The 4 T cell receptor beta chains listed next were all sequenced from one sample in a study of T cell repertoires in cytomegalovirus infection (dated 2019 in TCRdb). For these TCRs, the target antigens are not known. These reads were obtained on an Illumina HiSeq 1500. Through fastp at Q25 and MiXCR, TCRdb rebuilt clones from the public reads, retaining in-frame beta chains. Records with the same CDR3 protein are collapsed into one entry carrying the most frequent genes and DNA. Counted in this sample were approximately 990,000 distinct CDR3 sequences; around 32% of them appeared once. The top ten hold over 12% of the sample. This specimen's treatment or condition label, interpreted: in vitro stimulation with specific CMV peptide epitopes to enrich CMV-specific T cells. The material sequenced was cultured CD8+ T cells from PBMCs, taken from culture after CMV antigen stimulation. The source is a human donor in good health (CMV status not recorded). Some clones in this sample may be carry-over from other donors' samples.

The CDR3 here is CASSPLPSTDTQYF. The CDR3 DNA reads as TGTGCCAGCAGTCCCTTACCAAGCACAGATACGCAGTATTTT. The rearrangement joins TRBV27 to TRBJ2-3; no clear D gene. V gave up 5 bases and J gave up 0 bases, with 9 bases separating them. Germline-derived CDR1 and CDR2 are MNHEY and SMNVEV (reference sequence). The CDR3 consists of 14 residues.

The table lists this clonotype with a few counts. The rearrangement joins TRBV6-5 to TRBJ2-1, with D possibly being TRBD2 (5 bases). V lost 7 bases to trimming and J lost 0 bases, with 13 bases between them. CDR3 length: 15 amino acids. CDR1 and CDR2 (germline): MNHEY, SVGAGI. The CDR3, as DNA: TGTGCCAGCAAGAGAGCGGAAAGCTCCTACAATGAGCAGTTCTTC. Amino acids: CASKRAESSYNEQFF.

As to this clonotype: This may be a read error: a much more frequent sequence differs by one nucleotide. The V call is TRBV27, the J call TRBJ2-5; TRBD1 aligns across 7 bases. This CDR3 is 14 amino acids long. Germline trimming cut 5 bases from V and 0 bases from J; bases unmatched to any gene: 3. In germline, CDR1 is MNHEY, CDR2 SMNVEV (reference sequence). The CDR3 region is CASSRDSYQETQYF. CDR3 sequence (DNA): TGTGCCAGCAGTCGGGACAGCTACCAAGAGACCCAGTACTTC.

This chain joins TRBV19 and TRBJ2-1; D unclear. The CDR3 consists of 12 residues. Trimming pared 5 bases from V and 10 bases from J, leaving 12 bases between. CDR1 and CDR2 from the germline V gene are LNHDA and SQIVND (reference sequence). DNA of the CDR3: TGTGCCAGTAGTGCAGGATCTGGGGAGCAGTTCTTC. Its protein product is CASSAGSGEQFF.